Listed below are T cell receptor beta chains from one sample, sequenced in a study of prognosis after radiotherapy for stage I lung cancer. TCRdb reprocessed the multiplex PCR reads with MiXCR, giving one entry per CDR3 protein. The table has roughly 38,000 distinct CDR3 sequences, approximately 24% seen once. Sequencing was performed on PBMCs, taken before or after stereotactic body radiation therapy (not recorded which). The receptors derive from a donor over 45 with non-small cell lung cancer. Each CDR3 is given with its conserved first and last residue. The D gene is left open where the match is weak. Expanded clones get a size class; other rows say once, few or many, or leave the size out.

D: TRBD2
J: TRBJ2-2
V: TRBV5-5
size: -
CDR3: CQQRPVGGAGELFF
DNA: TGCCAGCAGCGCCCGGTGGGGGGGGCCGGGGAGCTGTTTTTT

D: -
J: TRBJ2-2
V: TRBV5-1
size: many
CDR3: CASSNGGLDTGELFF
DNA: TGCGCCAGCAGCAATGGGGGTCTAGACACCGGGGAGCTGTTTTTT

D: -
J: TRBJ2-7
V: TRBV12-3/TRBV12-4
size: many
CDR3: CASRGGEYEQYF
DNA: TGTGCCAGCAGGGGGGGCGAGTACGAGCAGTACTTC

D: -
J: TRBJ2-7
V: TRBV27
size: many
CDR3: CASSPLLVPYEQYF
DNA: TGTGCCAGCAGTCCTCTACTAGTCCCCTACGAGCAGTACTTC

D: -
J: TRBJ2-7
V: TRBV4-2
size: many
CDR3: CASSQGLGDYEQYF
DNA: TGTGCCAGCAGCCAAGGACTAGGGGACTACGAGCAGTACTTC

D: -
J: TRBJ2-7
V: TRBV18
size: many
CDR3: CASSPRSKRDEQYF
DNA: TGTGCCAGCTCACCCCGGAGCAAGAGAGACGAGCAGTACTTC

D: -
J: TRBJ2-5
V: TRBV6-1
size: many
CDR3: CASSEATQLIETQYF
DNA: TGTGCCAGCAGTGAAGCCACCCAACTCATAGAGACCCAGTACTTC

D: TRBD1
J: TRBJ2-7
V: TRBV9
size: many
CDR3: CASSVGTGSSYEQYF
DNA: TGTGCCAGCAGCGTGGGGACAGGGAGCTCCTACGAGCAGTACTTC

D: -
J: TRBJ2-5
V: TRBV20-1
size: many
CDR3: CSARDQGTSETQYF
DNA: TGCAGTGCTAGAGATCAGGGGACCAGTGAGACCCAGTACTTC

D: -
J: TRBJ1-2
V: TRBV15
size: many
CDR3: CATSRDKVNYGYTF
DNA: TGTGCCACCAGCAGAGATAAGGTGAACTATGGCTACACCTTC

D: TRBD1
J: TRBJ1-3
V: TRBV30
size: -
CDR3: CAWSDRGSGNTIYF
DNA: TGTGCCTGGAGTGACAGGGGCTCTGGAAACACCATATATTTT

D: -
J: TRBJ2-5
V: TRBV7-2
size: many
CDR3: CASSPLQETQYF
DNA: TGTGCCAGCAGCCCCCTACAAGAGACCCAGTACTTC

D: TRBD1
J: TRBJ1-2
V: TRBV5-1
size: -
CDR3: CASSWLGQHYGYTF
DNA: TGCGCCAGCAGCTGGCTGGGACAGCACTATGGCTACACCTTC

D: -
J: TRBJ1-4
V: TRBV18
size: few
CDR3: CASSSGAATNEKLFF
DNA: TGTGCCAGCTCATCTGGGGCGGCAACTAATGAAAAACTGTTTTTT

D: -
J: TRBJ2-7
V: TRBV5-5
size: many
CDR3: CASSLVTGSYEQYF
DNA: TGTGCCAGCAGCTTGGTGACAGGATCCTACGAGCAGTACTTC

D: TRBD2
J: TRBJ2-5
V: TRBV18
size: many
CDR3: CASSPPTGRAIETQYF
DNA: TGTGCCAGCTCACCACCAACCGGGAGGGCAATCGAGACCCAGTACTTC

D: TRBD1
J: TRBJ2-7
V: TRBV13
size: many
CDR3: CASSSQGAYEQYF
DNA: TGTGCCAGCAGCTCCCAGGGGGCATACGAGCAGTACTTC

D: -
J: TRBJ1-1
V: TRBV5-6
size: -
CDR3: CASSLDLTVRSEAFF
DNA: TGTGCCAGCAGCTTGGATCTGACAGTGAGGAGTGAAGCTTTCTTT

D: -
J: TRBJ2-4
V: TRBV19
size: many
CDR3: CASSIGGTMTKNIQYF
DNA: TGTGCCAGTAGTATAGGGGGGACAATGACCAAAAACATTCAGTACTTC

D: -
J: TRBJ2-2
V: TRBV5-1
size: many
CDR3: CASRPRGAPGELFF
DNA: TGCGCCAGCAGGCCCCGAGGGGCGCCCGGGGAGCTGTTTTTT

D: -
J: TRBJ2-7
V: TRBV4-2
size: many
CDR3: CASSQDMGALEQYF
DNA: TGTGCCAGCAGCCAAGATATGGGCGCTTTGGAGCAGTACTTC

D: -
J: TRBJ1-2
V: TRBV6-6
size: many
CDR3: CASSYLGPRRYGYTF
DNA: TGTGCCAGCAGTTACTTAGGACCCCGGAGGTATGGCTACACCTTC

D: -
J: TRBJ1-1
V: TRBV20-1
size: many
CDR3: CSARDTTRPNTEAFF
DNA: TGCAGTGCTAGAGATACCACAAGACCGAACACTGAAGCTTTCTTT

D: TRBD1
J: TRBJ1-2
V: TRBV6-2/TRBV6-3
size: many
CDR3: CASSDRDRETNYGYTF
DNA: TGTGCCAGCAGTGACCGGGACAGGGAAACTAACTATGGCTACACCTTC

D: TRBD1
J: TRBJ2-3
V: TRBV20-1
size: many
CDR3: CSANPGQGAGDSTDTQYF
DNA: TGCAGTGCTAACCCGGGACAGGGGGCCGGAGATAGCACAGATACGCAGTATTTT

D: TRBD1
J: TRBJ2-3
V: TRBV9
size: many
CDR3: CASSADPRDRGITDTQYF
DNA: TGTGCCAGCAGCGCAGACCCTAGGGACAGGGGAATCACAGATACGCAGTATTTT